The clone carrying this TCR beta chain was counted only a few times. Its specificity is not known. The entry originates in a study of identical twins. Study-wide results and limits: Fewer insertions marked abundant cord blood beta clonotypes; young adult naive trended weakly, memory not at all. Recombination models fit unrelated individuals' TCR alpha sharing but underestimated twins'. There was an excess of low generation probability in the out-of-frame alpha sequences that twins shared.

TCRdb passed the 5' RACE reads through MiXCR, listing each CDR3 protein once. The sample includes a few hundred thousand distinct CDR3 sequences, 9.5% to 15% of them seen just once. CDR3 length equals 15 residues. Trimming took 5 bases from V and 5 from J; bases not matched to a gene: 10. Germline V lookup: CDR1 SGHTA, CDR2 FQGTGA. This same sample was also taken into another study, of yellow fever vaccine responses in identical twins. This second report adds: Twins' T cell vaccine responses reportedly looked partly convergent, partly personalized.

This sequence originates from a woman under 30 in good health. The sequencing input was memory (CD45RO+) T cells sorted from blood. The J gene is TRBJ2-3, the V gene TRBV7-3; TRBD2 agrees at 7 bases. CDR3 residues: CASSPSQRGGDTQYF. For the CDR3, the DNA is TGTGCCAGCAGCCCCTCCCAGCGGGGAGGAGATACGCAGTATTTT.